The text below deals with one TCR beta chain. Its antigen has not been determined. The record has no base qualities; no much larger clone is one base away. This sample stems from a study of metastatic and nonmetastatic thyroid tumors (TCRdb year 2020). Background on the whole study: For patients with malignant and with benign thyroid disease, the researchers compared repertoires between peripheral blood samples and tumor or nodule tissue samples.

No treatment had been received by any patient before thyroid surgery. Patient clinical samples collected from about 2012 to 2019 were retrospectively analysed using T-cell receptor beta sequencing. What the authors observed across the whole study: In both blood and tumor samples, TCR beta diversity was reported to be significantly higher in malignant tumors than in benign nodules.

The CDR3, cysteine through phenylalanine, is 14 amino acids long. The read is trimmed to its CDR3 DNA, 42 bases read in frame from base 1. The germline V gene supplies CDR1 MDHEN and CDR2 SYDVKM. For this chain, trimming is 2 bases at the V end and 6 bases at the J end, and the number of junction bases without a gene match is 7. The library was prepared using PCR. Sequencing took place on an Illumina HiSeq 4000. High-throughput sequencing was used to profile the TCR beta-chain CDR3 region of each patient. The paper's processing steps were these. The researchers built a classifier to tell apart papillary thyroid cancer patients with distant metastasis, based on CDR3 differences among clinicopathological groups. To measure repertoire diversity the researchers used the Shannon index, while the Morisita-Horn index served to gauge how similar the tumor and blood repertoires were. TCRdb ran its own pipeline on the public reads, namely fastp trimming at Q25 and MiXCR clone calling, and kept in-frame beta chains. The V and J calls and clone size come from TCRdb's table, not from the authors' own analysis. The sample profile shows around 25,000 clones; about 16% of them were found once. The ten largest clones capture 3% to 4% of the sample.

The TCR comes from a female donor with papillary thyroid cancer or a benign thyroid nodule (not recorded which). Some clones in this sample may be carry-over from other donors' samples. The specimen sequenced was blood. The chain employs TRBV28 and TRBJ2-7; 7 bases in between match TRBD2. This receptor carries the CDR3 CASSLPRLAGEQYF. The DNA sequence reads TGTGCCAGCAGTTTACCAAGACTAGCCGGCGAGCAGTACTTC.